This T cell receptor beta chain appears in the sequencing data of a study of cytomegalovirus exposure and HLA in healthy donors. Study-wide findings and caveats: Links to common viral pathogens appeared, in a later analysis, for several of the most significant clusters. Later work associated approximately 17,000 TCR beta sequences with HLA alleles at 0.05 false discovery rate. Productive rates of about 87% or about 30% were seen for most TCR beta V segments in an earlier analysis. According to reports, the classifier identified cytomegalovirus status with high specificity and sensitivity.

With respect to this clone: Antigen: not known.

A multiplex PCR was run with 60 Vbeta primers and 13 Jbeta primers. Some clones are missing from TCRdb's copy, which holds only in-frame ones; the method was immunoSEQ multiplex PCR. The repertoire holds 150,000 to 200,000 clones, 60% to 80% seen once, with over 2% in the top ten. The CDR3 runs to 13 residues. Germline-derived CDR1 and CDR2 are SGHTA and FQGTGA. V was trimmed by 4 bases and J by 4 bases, leaving 11 bases between them. This sequence joins TRBV7-3 and TRBJ2-7; D perhaps matches TRBD1 (5 bases). The receptor's source is a man in his sixties in good health and CMV-seronegative. The sample consisted of PBMCs. CDR3 nucleotide sequence: TGTGCCAGCAGCTCATACAGGAATTACGAGCAGTACTTC. Amino acids: CASSSYRNYEQYF.